This TCR beta chain was recovered during a study of cytomegalovirus exposure and HLA in healthy donors. With respect to this clone: Its antigen is unidentified.

Amplification used 60 Vbeta primers and 13 Jbeta primers. Assay used: immunoSEQ multiplex PCR; TCRdb lists only in-frame clones, some missing. This table has about 190,000 clones, about 81% appearing once. Overall study results and limits: The study designated about 160 TCR beta chains cytomegalovirus-associated. Per a later analysis, about 15,000 TCR beta sequences showed association with HLA alleles at 0.05 false discovery rate. Later genetic work tied a missense DCLRE1C variant to beta-chain V and J trimming.

Specimen: PBMCs. The receptor comes from a man aged 30 to 39 in good health and CMV-seropositive.

CDR3 coding DNA: TGTGCCAGCAGCCTCGGACTAGCGGGAGCATCCGGGGAGCTGTTTTTT. It translates to CASSLGLAGASGELFF. This chain connects TRBV5-4 to TRBJ2-2; TRBD2 agrees at 13 bases. The CDR3 runs to 16 residues. J was trimmed by 6 bases and V by 4 bases; bases with no gene match: 6. The V gene's germline CDR1 is SGHNT and CDR2 YYREEE (reference sequence).